This T cell receptor beta chain was identified in a study of post-analysis software for immune sequencing data. Overall study results and limits: Relative to controls, patients had five TRBV segments at higher frequency, with TRBV5-6, TRBV5-1 and TRBV20-1 among these.

Carried by the TCR beta cDNA libraries were unique molecular identifiers. One entry per CDR3 protein results from TCRdb running MiXCR on the PCR reads. The sample has a few hundred thousand distinct CDR3 sequences; approximately 37% are singletons. With respect to this clonotype: Its matching antigen is unknown.

CDR1 is SEHNR and CDR2 is FQNEAQ in the germline V gene (reference sequence). V lost 5 bases, J lost 0 bases, and 12 bases lay in between. The CDR3 covers 15 residues. This TCR derives from a girl aged 2 to 10 with multiple sclerosis. Sequencing was performed on blood. The V and J genes are TRBV7-9 and TRBJ2-3, with D maybe TRBD2 (5 bases). CDR3 sequence (DNA): TGTGCCAGCAGCACGTGGACTGCTAGCACAGATACGCAGTATTTT. As protein: CASSTWTASTDTQYF.